The T cell receptor beta chain described here comes from a study of shared clonotypes between healthy human individuals. Study-level background: Used for every donor were three CD4 naive, three CD4 memory, two CD8 naive and one CD8 memory plate.

Study conclusions and caveats: For naive CD4 cells, roughly 5% of clonotypes were shared across a handful of donors. Specimens sampled were limited to blood, with tissue repertoires likely differing. Clonotypes shared by all four sorted-subset donors had higher generation probabilities than non-shared clonotypes.

This clone occurred many times. Its antigen is not identified. TCRdb's copy holds only in-frame clones and misses some; the assay was immunoSEQ multiplex PCR. The sample consists of about 1 million clones, under 80% of them appearing once. V lost 7 bases to trimming and J lost 4 bases, with 14 bases between them. CDR1 and CDR2 from the germline V gene are MNHNS and SASEGT. This CDR3 is built from 14 residues. The sample was memory CD4+ T cells sorted from blood. Subset denoted: CD45RA-negative fraction. V gene TRBV6-1 combines with J gene TRBJ1-3; tentative D call: TRBD1 (5 bases). The source of this sequence is a man between 18 and 35 years old in good health. Here the CDR3 reads CASIRDAGGNTIYF. The CDR3 DNA is TGTGCCAGCATCCGGGACGCGGGGGGAAACACCATATATTTT.